This TCR beta chain was captured by sequencing in a study of T cells after somatic rescue of genetic block. Assay: immunoSEQ multiplex PCR; the TCRdb copy retains only in-frame clones and omits some. The top ten hold less than 3.5% of the sample, which has some 67,000 clones, around 90% seen once. V shed 2 bases and J 4 bases; nucleotides not matched to a gene: 3. Germline V gene lookup returns CDR1 MNHEY and CDR2 SVGAGI. The CDR3 consists of 14 residues. Material: peripheral blood mononuclear cells (PBMCs). The origin of this receptor is a man in his forties. V and J are TRBV6-5 and TRBJ1-2; TRBD1 aligns across 8 bases. Here the CDR3 DNA reads TGTGCCAGCAGTTACGGACAGGGCGGCTATGGCTACACCTTC. Its translation is CASSYGQGGYGYTF.